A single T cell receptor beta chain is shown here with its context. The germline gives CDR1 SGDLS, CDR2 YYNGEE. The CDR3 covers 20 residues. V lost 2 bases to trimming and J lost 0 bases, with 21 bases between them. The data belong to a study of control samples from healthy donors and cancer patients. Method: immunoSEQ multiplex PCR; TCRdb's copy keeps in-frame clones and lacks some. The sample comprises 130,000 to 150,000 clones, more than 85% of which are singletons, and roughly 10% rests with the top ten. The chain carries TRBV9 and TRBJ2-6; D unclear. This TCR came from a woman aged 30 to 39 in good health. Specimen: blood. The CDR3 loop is CASSVPRGRSPLSGANVLTF. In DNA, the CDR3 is TGTGCCAGCAGCGTGCCCCGCGGACGTAGTCCCCTCTCTGGGGCCAACGTCCTGACTTTC.